A selection of T cell receptor beta chains follows, all from one sample in a study of glioma-infiltrating T cells after dendritic cell vaccination. Profiled with immunoSEQ multiplex PCR; TCRdb holds only in-frame clones, not every one. The sample shows about 36,000 clones, roughly 79% of them seen only once. The source material was blood, sampled before dendritic cell vaccination. These receptor sequences come from a human donor with glioblastoma. Each CDR3 is given with its conserved first and last residue. The D gene is left open where the match is weak. The size of a clone is reported for some rows only, either as once, few or many, or as a class for expanded clones.

size	J	D	V	CDR3	DNA
-	TRBJ2-2	TRBD1	TRBV4-1	CASSQHDRDTGELFF	TGCGCCAGCAGCCAACACGACAGGGACACCGGGGAGCTGTTTTTT
-	TRBJ1-6	-	TRBV7-9	CASSLINSPLHF	TGTGCCAGCAGCTTAATAAATTCACCCCTCCACTTT
-	TRBJ2-7	-	TRBV11-3	CASSFSRGKEYF	TGTGCCAGCAGCTTTTCAAGAGGGAAGGAGTACTTC
-	TRBJ2-1	TRBD1	TRBV30	CAWMGSGQARNEQFF	TGTGCCTGGATGGGGTCCGGACAGGCCCGGAATGAGCAGTTCTTC
-	TRBJ2-7	TRBD1	TRBV18	CASSPDWDRTPYEQYF	TGTGCCAGCTCACCTGATTGGGACAGAACACCCTACGAGCAGTACTTC
-	TRBJ2-1	-	TRBV19	CASSIRLQSSYNEQFF	TGTGCCAGTAGTATAAGGTTACAGAGCTCCTACAATGAGCAGTTCTTC
medium-sized	TRBJ1-2	TRBD1	TRBV5-4	CASSSEGQGYNGYTF	TGTGCCAGCAGCTCAGAAGGACAGGGGTATAATGGCTACACCTTC
-	TRBJ2-2	TRBD1	TRBV15	CATSRGPGQAFTGELFF	TGTGCCACCAGCAGGGGCCCGGGACAGGCGTTCACCGGGGAGCTGTTTTTT
-	TRBJ2-3	TRBD2	TRBV11-2	CASSLEVAGGTTDTQYF	TGTGCCAGCAGCTTAGAGGTAGCGGGGGGGACCACAGATACGCAGTATTTT
-	TRBJ2-1	TRBD2	TRBV19	CASRKISGEPYNEQFF	TGTGCCAGTAGGAAAATCAGCGGGGAACCCTACAATGAGCAGTTCTTC
-	TRBJ2-5	TRBD2	TRBV5-4	CASSLLAGGQETQYF	TGTGCCAGCAGCTTGTTGGCGGGGGGACAAGAGACCCAGTACTTC
-	TRBJ2-1	-	TRBV7-7	CASSPIVGGQFF	TGTGCTAGCAGCCCAATCGTCGGGGGTCAGTTCTTC
few	TRBJ2-1	TRBD2	TRBV4-3	CASSQDSGNSGPTDEQFF	TGCGCCAGCAGCCAAGATAGCGGGAATAGTGGGCCCACCGATGAGCAGTTCTTC
few	TRBJ1-2	-	TRBV28	CASSLQGGVSGYTF	TGTGCCAGCAGTTTACAGGGAGGGGTGAGTGGCTACACCTTC
-	TRBJ1-1	TRBD1	TRBV10-3	CAIRDRGTEAFF	TGTGCCATCAGGGACAGGGGCACTGAAGCTTTCTTT
-	TRBJ2-7	-	TRBV5-1	CASSLGSGESYEQYF	TGCGCCAGCAGCTTGGGTTCAGGGGAAAGCTACGAGCAGTACTTC
-	TRBJ2-5	-	TRBV7-2	CASTSSLETQYF	TGTGCCAGCACCTCCTCTCTGGAGACCCAGTACTTC
once	TRBJ1-5	TRBD1	TRBV9	CASSPVPGQQPQHF	TGTGCCAGCAGCCCGGTCCCGGGACAGCAGCCCCAGCATTTT
-	TRBJ2-5	TRBD1	TRBV30	CAGGQGQETQYF	TGTGCCGGGGGACAGGGCCAAGAGACCCAGTACTTC
-	TRBJ2-5	TRBD2	TRBV10-3	CAISEAATSGGDQETQYF	TGTGCCATCAGTGAGGCAGCGACTAGCGGGGGAGATCAAGAGACCCAGTACTTC
-	TRBJ1-1	-	TRBV5-1	CASSLERANTEAFF	TGCGCCAGCAGCTTGGAGCGGGCGAACACTGAAGCTTTCTTT
-	TRBJ2-3	-	TRBV7-3	CASSPGVAATDTQYF	TGTGCCAGCAGCCCCGGTGTAGCAGCGACAGATACGCAGTATTTT
-	TRBJ1-1	TRBD1	TRBV5-1	CASSKDRVTEAFF	TGCGCCAGCAGCAAAGACAGGGTCACTGAAGCTTTCTTT
-	TRBJ2-2	-	TRBV21-1	CASSNGTGGGLNTGELFF	TGTGCCAGCAGCAACGGGACAGGGGGCGGCTTGAACACCGGGGAGCTGTTTTTT
-	TRBJ2-1	-	TRBV9	CASSVGTQSYNEQFF	TGTGCCAGCAGCGTTGGGACTCAGTCCTACAATGAGCAGTTCTTC
-	TRBJ2-5	-	TRBV4-3	CASSSSSGTQYF	TGCGCCAGCAGCTCATCGTCAGGGACCCAGTACTTC
-	TRBJ2-7	-	TRBV2	CASSQRTAYEQYF	TGTGCCAGCAGTCAGAGGACAGCCTACGAGCAGTACTTC
-	TRBJ2-5	TRBD2	TRBV7-6	CASSFGIRGGRETQYF	TGTGCCAGCAGCTTTGGAATCCGGGGGGGCAGAGAGACCCAGTACTTC
-	TRBJ2-7	-	TRBV5-4	CASSSSSYEQYF	TGTGCCAGCAGCTCGAGCTCCTACGAGCAGTACTTC
-	TRBJ1-2	TRBD1	TRBV11-2	CASSSSPGQDYGYTF	TGTGCCAGCAGCTCATCACCGGGACAGGACTATGGCTACACCTTC
-	TRBJ2-1	-	TRBV6-1	CASRNGGGAGNEQFF	TGTGCCAGCAGGAATGGGGGGGGCGCGGGGAATGAGCAGTTCTTC
-	TRBJ2-5	TRBD2	TRBV2	CASSVASGAASETQYF	TGTGCCAGCAGTGTTGCTAGCGGGGCCGCATCAGAGACCCAGTACTTC
-	TRBJ1-4	-	TRBV6-5	CASSYSHRSNEKLFF	TGTGCCAGCAGTTACTCGCACAGGAGTAATGAAAAACTGTTTTTT
-	TRBJ2-3	TRBD2	TRBV7-9	CASSIMTSGGKDTQYF	TGTGCCAGCAGCATTATGACTAGCGGGGGGAAAGATACGCAGTATTTT
-	TRBJ1-2	-	TRBV4-3	CASSQDSGGGGYGYTF	TGCGCCAGCAGCCAAGATTCGGGAGGTGGGGGCTATGGCTACACCTTC
-	TRBJ2-3	-	TRBV6-4	CAPKEPLKPDTQYF	TGTGCTCCTAAGGAGCCATTAAAGCCGGATACGCAGTATTTT
-	TRBJ1-1	-	TRBV4-1	CASSHSSTGMNTEAFF	TGCGCCAGCAGCCATTCATCAACAGGGATGAACACTGAAGCTTTCTTT
-	TRBJ2-7	-	TRBV7-2	CASSLASGEGYEQYF	TGTGCCAGCAGCTTAGCGTCAGGGGAAGGCTACGAGCAGTACTTC
-	TRBJ1-2	TRBD1	TRBV11-2	CASRRTGTELNYGYTF	TGTGCCAGCAGACGTACAGGGACAGAACTTAACTATGGCTACACCTTC